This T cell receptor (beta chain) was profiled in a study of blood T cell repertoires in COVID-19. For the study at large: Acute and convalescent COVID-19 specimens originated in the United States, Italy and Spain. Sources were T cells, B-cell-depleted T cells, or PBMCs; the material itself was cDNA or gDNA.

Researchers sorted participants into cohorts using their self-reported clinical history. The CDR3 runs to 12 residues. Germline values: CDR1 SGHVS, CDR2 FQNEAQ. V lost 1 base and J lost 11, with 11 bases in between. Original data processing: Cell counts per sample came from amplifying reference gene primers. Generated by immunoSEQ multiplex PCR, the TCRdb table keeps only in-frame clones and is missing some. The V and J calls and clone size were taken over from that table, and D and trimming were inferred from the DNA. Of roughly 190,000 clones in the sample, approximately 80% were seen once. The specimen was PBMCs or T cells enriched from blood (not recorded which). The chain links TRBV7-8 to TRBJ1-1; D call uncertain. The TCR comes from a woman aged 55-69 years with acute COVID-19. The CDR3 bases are TGTGCCAGCAGCTTAGTTTTGAGAGGCGCTTTCTTT. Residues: CASSLVLRGAFF.